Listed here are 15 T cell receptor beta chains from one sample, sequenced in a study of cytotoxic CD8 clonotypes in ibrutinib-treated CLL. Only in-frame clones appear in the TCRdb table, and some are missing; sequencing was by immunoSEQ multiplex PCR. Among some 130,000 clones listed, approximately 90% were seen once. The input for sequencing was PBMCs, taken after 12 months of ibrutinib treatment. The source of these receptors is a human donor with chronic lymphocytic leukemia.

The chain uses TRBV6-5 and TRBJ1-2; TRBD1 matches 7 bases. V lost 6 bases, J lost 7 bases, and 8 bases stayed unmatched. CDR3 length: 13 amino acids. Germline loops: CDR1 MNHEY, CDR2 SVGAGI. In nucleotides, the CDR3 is TGTGCCAGCAGCCCCGGACAGGAGGGTGGCTACACCTTC. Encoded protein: CASSPGQEGGYTF.

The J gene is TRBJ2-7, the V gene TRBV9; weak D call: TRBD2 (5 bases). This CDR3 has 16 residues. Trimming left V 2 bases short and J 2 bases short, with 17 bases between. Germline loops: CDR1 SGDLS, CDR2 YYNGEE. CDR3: CASSVGSKSGTYEQYF. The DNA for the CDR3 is TGTGCCAGCAGCGTCGGCTCAAAAAGCGGAACCTACGAGCAGTACTTC.

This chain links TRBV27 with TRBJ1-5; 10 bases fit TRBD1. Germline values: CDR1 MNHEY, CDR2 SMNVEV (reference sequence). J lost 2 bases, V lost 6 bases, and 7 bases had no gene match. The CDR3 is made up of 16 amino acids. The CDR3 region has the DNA TGTGCCAGCAGCGACAGGGGGCTTTTAGGCAATCAGCCCCAGCATTTT. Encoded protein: CASSDRGLLGNQPQHF.

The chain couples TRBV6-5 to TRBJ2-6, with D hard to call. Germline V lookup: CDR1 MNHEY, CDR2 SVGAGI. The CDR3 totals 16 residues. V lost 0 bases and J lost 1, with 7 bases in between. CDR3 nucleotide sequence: TGTGCCAGCAGTTACTCGGGGTTGTCTGGGGCCAACGTCCTGACTTTC. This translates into CASSYSGLSGANVLTF.

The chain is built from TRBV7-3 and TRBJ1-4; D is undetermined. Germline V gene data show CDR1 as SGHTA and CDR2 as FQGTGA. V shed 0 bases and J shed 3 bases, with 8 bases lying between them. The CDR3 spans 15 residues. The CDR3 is CASSLTGRSNEKLFF. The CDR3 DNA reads TGTGCCAGCAGCTTAACTGGTCGTTCTAATGAAAAACTGTTTTTT.

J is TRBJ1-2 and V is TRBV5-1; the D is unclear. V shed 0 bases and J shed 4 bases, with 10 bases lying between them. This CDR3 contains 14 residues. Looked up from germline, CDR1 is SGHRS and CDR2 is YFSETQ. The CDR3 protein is CASSLDPNFYGYTF. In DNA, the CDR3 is TGCGCCAGCAGCTTGGATCCGAATTTCTATGGCTACACCTTC. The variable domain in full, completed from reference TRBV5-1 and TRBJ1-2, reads KAGVTQTPRYLIKTRGQQVTLSCSPISGHRSVSWYQQTPGQGLQFLFEYFSETQRNKGNFPGRFSGRQFSNSRSEMNVSTLELGDSALYLCASSLDPNFYGYTFGSGTRLTVV.

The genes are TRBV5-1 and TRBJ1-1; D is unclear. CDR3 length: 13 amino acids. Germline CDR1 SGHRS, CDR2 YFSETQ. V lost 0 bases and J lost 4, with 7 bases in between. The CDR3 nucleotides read TGCGCCAGCAGCTTGGAAATAGCCACTGAAGCTTTCTTT. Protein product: CASSLEIATEAFF.

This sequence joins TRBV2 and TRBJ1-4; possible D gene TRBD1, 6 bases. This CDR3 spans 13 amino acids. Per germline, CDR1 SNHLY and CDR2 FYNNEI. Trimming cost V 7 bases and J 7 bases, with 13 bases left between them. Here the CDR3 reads CASKGGSGEKLFF. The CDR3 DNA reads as TGTGCCAGCAAGGGGGGAAGCGGTGAAAAACTGTTTTTT.

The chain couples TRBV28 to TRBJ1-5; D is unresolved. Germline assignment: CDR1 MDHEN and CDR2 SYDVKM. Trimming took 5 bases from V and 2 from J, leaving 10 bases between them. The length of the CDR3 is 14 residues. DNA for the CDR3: TGTGCCAGCAGTACCCAGGAACGCAATCAGCCCCAGCATTTT. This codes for CASSTQERNQPQHF.

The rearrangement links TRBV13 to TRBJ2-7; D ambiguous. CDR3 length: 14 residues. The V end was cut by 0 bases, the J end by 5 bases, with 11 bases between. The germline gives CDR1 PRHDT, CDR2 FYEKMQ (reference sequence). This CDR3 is CASSLGLVAHEQYF. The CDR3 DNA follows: TGTGCCAGCAGCTTAGGTCTAGTGGCCCACGAGCAGTACTTC.

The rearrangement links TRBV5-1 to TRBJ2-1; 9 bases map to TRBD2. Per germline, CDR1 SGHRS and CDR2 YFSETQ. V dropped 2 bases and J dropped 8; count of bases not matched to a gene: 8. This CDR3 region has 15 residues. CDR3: CASSLLAGESYEQFF. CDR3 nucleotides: TGCGCCAGCAGCTTATTAGCGGGAGAGTCATATGAGCAGTTCTTC.

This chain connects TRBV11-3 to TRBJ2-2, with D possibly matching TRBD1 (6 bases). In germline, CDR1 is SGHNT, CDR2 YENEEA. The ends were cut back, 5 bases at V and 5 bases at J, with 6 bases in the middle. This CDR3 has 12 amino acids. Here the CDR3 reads CASSQGTGELFF. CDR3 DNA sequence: TGTGCCAGCAGCCAGGGGACCGGGGAGCTGTTTTTT.

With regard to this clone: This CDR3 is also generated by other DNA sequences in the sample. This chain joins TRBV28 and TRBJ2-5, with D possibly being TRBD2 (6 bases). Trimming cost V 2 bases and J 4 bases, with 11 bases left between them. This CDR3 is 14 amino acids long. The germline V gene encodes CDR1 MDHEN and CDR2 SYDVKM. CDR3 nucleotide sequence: TGTGCCAGCAGTTTAGGGGGAGGACGAGAGACCCAGTACTTC. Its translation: CASSLGGGRETQYF.

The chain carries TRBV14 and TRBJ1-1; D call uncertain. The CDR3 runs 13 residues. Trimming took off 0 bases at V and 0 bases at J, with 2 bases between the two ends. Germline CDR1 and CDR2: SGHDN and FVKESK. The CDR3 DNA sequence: TGTGCCAGCAGCCAAGATATGAACACTGAAGCTTTCTTT. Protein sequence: CASSQDMNTEAFF.

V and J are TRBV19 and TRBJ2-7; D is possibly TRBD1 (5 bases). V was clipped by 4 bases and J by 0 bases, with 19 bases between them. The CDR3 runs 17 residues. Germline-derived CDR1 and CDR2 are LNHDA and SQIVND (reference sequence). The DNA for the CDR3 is TGTGCCAGTAGTACATCCCACCTAGACAGAAACTCCTACGAGCAGTACTTC. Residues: CASSTSHLDRNSYEQYF.